These 21 T cell receptor beta chains originate from one sample sequenced in a study of blood T cell repertoires in COVID-19. Using immunoSEQ multiplex PCR, the repertoire was profiled, and TCRdb retains in-frame clones only, with some absent. The data contain fewer than 200,000 clones, about 90% of them singletons. Sample: PBMCs or T cells enriched from blood (not recorded which). The receptor source for this set is a human donor with acute COVID-19. The donor label of this sample is uncertain.

This chain connects TRBV9 to TRBJ1-1; D possibly corresponds to TRBD1 (5 bases). CDR3 length: 16 residues. The V end lost 0 bases, the J end lost 5 bases, and 17 bases lay between the germline ends. CDR1 is SGDLS, CDR2 YYNGEE, per germline. The CDR3 DNA follows: TGTGCCAGCAGCGTAGTGACAGTTGGGGTAGGAACTGAAGCTTTCTTT. It yields the protein CASSVVTVGVGTEAFF.

J is TRBJ1-6 and V is TRBV6-2 or TRBV6-3, with 7 bases matching TRBD1. The CDR3 totals 16 residues. Per germline, CDR1 MNHEY and CDR2 SVGEGT. The J segment lost 8 bases and the V segment lost 2 bases, leaving 9 bases of the junction unmatched. CDR3 sequence: CASSYPVTGRHSPLHF. CDR3 DNA sequence: TGTGCCAGCAGTTACCCCGTGACAGGGAGACATTCACCCCTCCACTTT.

This chain connects TRBV7-9 to TRBJ2-7; 12 bases align to TRBD1. The CDR3 sequence is 15 residues long. Germline trimming cut 3 bases from V and 5 bases from J; bases unmatched to any gene: 5. In germline, CDR1 is SEHNR, CDR2 FQNEAQ (reference sequence). The CDR3 loop reads CASSFRGQGADEQYF. In DNA form, the CDR3 reads TGTGCCAGCAGCTTCAGGGGACAGGGGGCGGACGAGCAGTACTTC.

This clone has more than one count but fewer than ten. Different DNA sequences within this sample yield the same CDR3. The chain employs TRBV5-1 and TRBJ2-1, with 15 bases matching TRBD2. The J segment lost 0 bases and the V segment lost 3 bases, leaving 7 bases of the junction unmatched. CDR1 SGHRS and CDR2 YFSETQ come from the germline V gene. CDR3 length: 19 amino acids. The DNA of the CDR3 is TGCGCCAGCAGCTCCGGGGGACTAGCGGGGGGTCCCTCCTACAATGAGCAGTTCTTC. Translating it yields CASSSGGLAGGPSYNEQFF.

The genes are TRBV10-3 and TRBJ1-2; 10 nucleotides match TRBD1. Losses at the gene ends were 3 bases for V and 2 bases for J; bases not matched to a gene: 3. Germline V CDR1 and CDR2: ENHRY, SYGVKD. CDR3 length equals 15 residues. The CDR3 DNA reads TGTGCCATCAGTGACGGGACAGGGGACAACTATGGCTACACCTTC. Its translation: CAISDGTGDNYGYTF.

The CDR3 DNA is TGTGCCAGCAGCCCGATAGACAGGGGGGGGTCACCCCTCCACTTT. This gives the protein CASSPIDRGGSPLHF. The gene calls are TRBV7-9 and TRBJ1-6, with 9 bases fitting TRBD1. Germline V lookup: CDR1 SEHNR, CDR2 FQNEAQ (reference sequence). Trimming took 5 bases from V and 10 from J; bases not matched to a gene: 9. This CDR3 has 15 residues.

The chain uses TRBV19 and TRBJ2-2, with 9 bases aligning to TRBD1. Per germline, CDR1 LNHDA and CDR2 SQIVND (reference sequence). Unmatched junction bases numbered 11, after V lost 1 base and J lost 5 bases. The CDR3 consists of 18 residues. Here the CDR3 DNA reads TGTGCCAGTAGTATAGGGGCCTGGGACAGGGTTGGTACCGGGGAGCTGTTTTTT. It encodes CASSIGAWDRVGTGELFF.

This clone was counted once. This CDR3 reads CASMEGEGTGELFF. The CDR3 nucleotides read TGCGCCAGCATGGAAGGGGAGGGGACCGGGGAGCTGTTTTTT. This chain connects TRBV5-1 to TRBJ2-2, with 7 positions matching TRBD2. The CDR3 loop spans 14 amino acids. V lost 6 bases, J lost 5 bases, and 7 bases stayed unmatched. CDR1 SGHRS and CDR2 YFSETQ come from the germline V gene. Using reference TRBV5-1 and TRBJ2-2 for the parts outside the CDR3, the full variable domain is KAGVTQTPRYLIKTRGQQVTLSCSPISGHRSVSWYQQTPGQGLQFLFEYFSETQRNKGNFPGRFSGRQFSNSRSEMNVSTLELGDSALYLCASMEGEGTGELFFGEGSRLTVL.

This clone was picked up a small number of times. V and J are TRBV30 and TRBJ2-3; D possibly corresponds to TRBD2 (6 bases). CDR1 is GTSNPN and CDR2 is SVGIG in the germline V gene (reference sequence). The CDR3 runs 15 residues. V lost 2 bases to trimming and J lost 1 base, with 13 bases between them. The CDR3 DNA sequence: TGTGCCTGGAGTTCTGGGACTTCCCGCACAGATACGCAGTATTTT. Translated: CAWSSGTSRTDTQYF.

The chain uses TRBV15 and TRBJ2-5; 7 bases agree with TRBD2. The length of the CDR3 is 17 residues. Unmatched junction bases numbered 11, after V lost 0 bases and J lost 4 bases. Germline-derived CDR1 and CDR2 are LNHNV and YYDKDF (reference sequence). The CDR3 here is CATSRDLRLARRETQYF. The CDR3 nucleotides are TGTGCCACCAGCAGAGATCTTCGACTAGCCCGTCGAGAGACCCAGTACTTC.

Only one count was recorded for this clone. V and J are TRBV2 and TRBJ2-5, with TRBD1 identical over 8 bases. V lost 6 bases and J lost 3; bases outside the gene matches: 0. Germline V gene data show CDR1 as SNHLY and CDR2 as FYNNEI. The length of the CDR3 is 12 residues. CDR3 DNA: TGTGCCAGCAGGGGACAGGAAGAGACCCAGTACTTC. Translating gives CASRGQEETQYF.

The chain carries TRBV12-3 or TRBV12-4 and TRBJ1-1; D ambiguous. Trimming removed 8 bases from V and 7 bases from J, with 14 bases in between. The CDR3 is 12 amino acids. The DNA of the CDR3 is TGTGCCAGCCGCGTACCCACAGTTGAAGCTTTCTTT. Encoded protein: CASRVPTVEAFF.

The rearrangement links TRBV23-1 to TRBJ2-7; TRBD1 matches at 9 bases. TRBV23-1 is given ORF status, its function remaining uncertain. This CDR3 is built from 17 residues. Trimming removed 0 bases from V and 5 bases from J; junction bases left unmatched: 11. DNA for the CDR3: TGCGCCAGCAGTCAATCGGATCGCCCCGACAGGGGGAACGAGCAGTACTTC. This codes for CASSQSDRPDRGNEQYF.

In DNA form, the CDR3 reads TGTGCCTGGAGTCCAGGGGCCCGCGGCTACACCTTC. Its translation is CAWSPGARGYTF. The chain is built from TRBV30 and TRBJ1-2; D may be TRBD1 (6 bases). Trimming shortened V by 2 bases and J by 8 bases, and 12 bases separated the two germline ends. In germline, CDR1 is GTSNPN, CDR2 SVGIG (reference sequence). The CDR3 sequence is 12 residues long.

With regard to this clone: The conserved final phenylalanine or tryptophan is absent from the CDR3, which likely points to a read error. The limits of the CDR3 on the DNA are not certain, so only TCRdb's listed CDR3 is given. This sequence joins TRBV12-3 or TRBV12-4 and TRBJ1-1. 11 amino acids form the CDR3, both terminal residues included. CDR3 protein: CASSARGRGGG.

The V gene is TRBV27, the J gene TRBJ2-1; tentative D call: TRBD2 (5 bases). Trimming shortened V by 6 bases and J by 7 bases, and 16 bases separated the two germline ends. CDR3 length: 14 amino acids. Looked up from germline, CDR1 is MNHEY and CDR2 is SMNVEV (reference sequence). The DNA for the CDR3 is TGTGCCAGCAGCCGATCACCGGGCGGGAATGAGCAGTTCTTC. Translation gives CASSRSPGGNEQFF.

The chain combines TRBV5-1 with TRBJ2-5, with 13 positions matching TRBD2. V trimming: 5 bases; J trimming: 5 bases; junction bases outside the gene matches: 12. Per germline, CDR1 SGHRS and CDR2 YFSETQ. The CDR3 consists of 17 residues. The CDR3 coding sequence is TGCGCCAGCAGTCGGACTAGCGGGGGTTCCGGGGGTGAGACCCAGTACTTC. Translating it yields CASSRTSGGSGGETQYF.

The chain employs TRBV6-5 and TRBJ1-2; D may be TRBD1 (5 bases). The CDR3 has 14 residues. Deletions cut 7 bases from V and 8 bases from J, with 20 bases between. Germline V gives CDR1 MNHEY, CDR2 SVGAGI. The DNA for the CDR3 is TGTGCCAGCAACTGGGGCAGGGTACTACGGGGCTACACCTTC. Translation gives CASNWGRVLRGYTF.

This CDR3 reads CASSLERGGRDTQYF. The DNA of the CDR3 is TGTGCCAGCAGCTTAGAGCGGGGGGGCCGAGATACGCAGTATTTT. The chain combines TRBV11-1 with TRBJ2-3; 10 bases agree with TRBD2. The CDR3 covers 15 residues. V lost 1 base to trimming and J lost 5 bases; unmatched junction nucleotides: 3. From germline, CDR1 is SGHAT and CDR2 FQDESV (reference sequence).

The chain links TRBV13 to TRBJ2-7; D not certain. The germline V gene encodes CDR1 PRHDT and CDR2 FYEKMQ (reference sequence). V was trimmed by 5 bases and J by 3 bases, leaving 11 bases between them. CDR3 length equals 13 residues. CDR3: CASSPPLRYEQYF. For the CDR3, the DNA is TGTGCCAGCAGCCCCCCTCTGCGCTACGAGCAGTACTTC.

The rearrangement uses TRBV7-6 and TRBJ2-2; 9 bases align to TRBD2. Germline V CDR1 and CDR2: SGHVS, FNYEAQ. V was pared by 3 bases and J by 5 bases, with 7 bases of the junction left unmatched. This CDR3 comprises 16 residues. The CDR3 spells CASSFGGGVSTGELFF. The CDR3 bases are TGTGCCAGCAGCTTCGGCGGGGGGGTATCAACCGGGGAGCTGTTTTTT.